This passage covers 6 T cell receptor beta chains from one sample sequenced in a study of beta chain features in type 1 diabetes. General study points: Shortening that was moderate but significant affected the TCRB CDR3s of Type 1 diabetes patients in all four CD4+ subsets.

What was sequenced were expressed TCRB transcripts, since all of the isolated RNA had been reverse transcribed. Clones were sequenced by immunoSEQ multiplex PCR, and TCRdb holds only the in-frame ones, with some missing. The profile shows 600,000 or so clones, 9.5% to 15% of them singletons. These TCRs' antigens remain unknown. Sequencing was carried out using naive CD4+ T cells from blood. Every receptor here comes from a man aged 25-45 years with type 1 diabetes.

In DNA form, the CDR3 reads TGCGCCAGCAGCCAAGGACTCCGTGATGAGCAGTACTTC. Amino acid sequence: CASSQGLRDEQYF. The rearrangement uses TRBV4-3 and TRBJ2-7; D ambiguous. Germline V CDR1 and CDR2: LGHNA, YSLEER. Trimming shortened V by 1 base and J by 7 bases, and 11 bases separated the two germline ends. CDR3 length: 13 residues.

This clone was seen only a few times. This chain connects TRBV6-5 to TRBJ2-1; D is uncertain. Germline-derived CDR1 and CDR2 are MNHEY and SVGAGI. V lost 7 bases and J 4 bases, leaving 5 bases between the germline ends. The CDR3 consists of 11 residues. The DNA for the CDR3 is TGTGCCAGCAACTATTACAATGAGCAGTTCTTC. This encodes CASNYYNEQFF.

The CDR3 region is CASSRDRGNSPLHF. CDR3 bases: TGCGCCAGCAGTCGGGACAGGGGAAATTCACCCCTCCACTTT. This chain uses TRBV10-1 with TRBJ1-6; 10 bases map to TRBD1. The V gene end was trimmed by 5 bases and the J gene end by 7 bases; junction bases not matched to a gene: 2. The germline gives CDR1 WNHNN, CDR2 SYGVQD (reference sequence). The CDR3 runs 14 residues.

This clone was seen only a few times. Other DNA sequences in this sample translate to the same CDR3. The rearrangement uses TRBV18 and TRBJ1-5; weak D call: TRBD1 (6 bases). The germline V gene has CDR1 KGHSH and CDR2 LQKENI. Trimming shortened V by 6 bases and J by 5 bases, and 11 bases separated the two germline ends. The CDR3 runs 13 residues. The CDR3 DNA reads TGTGCCAGCTCGTCGACAGGCGATCAGCCCCAGCATTTT. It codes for CASSSTGDQPQHF.

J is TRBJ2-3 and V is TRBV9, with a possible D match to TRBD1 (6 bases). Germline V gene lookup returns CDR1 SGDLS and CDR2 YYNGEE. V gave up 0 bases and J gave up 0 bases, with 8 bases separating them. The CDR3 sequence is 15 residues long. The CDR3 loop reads CASSVGTDSTDTQYF. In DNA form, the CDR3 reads TGTGCCAGCAGCGTAGGGACAGATAGCACAGATACGCAGTATTTT.

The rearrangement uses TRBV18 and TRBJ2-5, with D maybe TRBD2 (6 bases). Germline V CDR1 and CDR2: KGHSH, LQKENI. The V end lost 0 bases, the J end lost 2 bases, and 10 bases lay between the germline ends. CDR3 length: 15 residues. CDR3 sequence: CASSPPWGRQETQYF. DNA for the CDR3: TGTGCCAGCTCACCACCCTGGGGGAGGCAAGAGACCCAGTACTTC.